This record concerns one T cell receptor beta chain sequence. A much larger clone lies a single base off, so this may be a read error. The entry originates in a study of T cells after yellow fever vaccination. Study summary: The SMART-Seq v4 Ultra Low Input method served to prepare the low-cell-number fractions.

Trimming left V 4 bases short and J 4 bases short, with 17 bases between. The CDR3 has 15 residues. CDR1 is SGHRS, CDR2 YFSETQ, per germline. MiXCR, run by TCRdb on the 5' RACE reads, gives a single entry per CDR3 protein. The data hold roughly 27,000 distinct CDR3 sequences, with 5% observed a single time. Material: CD8+ T cells sorted from PBMCs, obtained 10 days after the yellow fever booster vaccination. The clonotype was recovered from a young man who received the YFV17D yellow fever vaccine. This rearrangement joins TRBV5-1 to TRBJ2-5; maybe TRBD2 (6 bases). The CDR3 DNA sequence: TGCGCCAGCAGCCCGGAACCGGGACTCCCAGAGACCCAGTACTTC. Translated, it gives CASSPEPGLPETQYF.